What follows describes a single T cell receptor (beta chain). Its antigen is still unknown. This specimen comes from a study of T-cell memory formation after mild COVID-19. Study conclusions and caveats: What remained unconfirmed was the SARS-CoV-2 specificity of second-wave clones peaking on day 37. Day 15 to 85 contracting clones showed balanced CD4/CD8; day 15 to 37 expanders favored CD4+. Mostly located in CM and EM were contracting CD4+ clones, with contracting CD8+ clones located in EMRA.

TCRdb re-called the 5' RACE reads with MiXCR, one entry per CDR3 protein. The sample lists 300,000 to 350,000 distinct CDR3 sequences, 13% to 15% occurring once. The CDR3 is 15 residues long. V lost 0 bases, J lost 0 bases, and 8 bases lay in between. The germline V gene has CDR1 MNHEY and CDR2 SVGAGI. Sequencing was performed on PBMCs or a T cell subset sorted from them (not recorded which). The gene calls are TRBV6-5 and TRBJ1-1; D not certain. The source is a man aged 18 to 29 who had mild COVID-19 (a few samples of this study predate the infection). Cell type and time point are not known. The CDR3: CASSYSLSMNTEAFF. DNA for the CDR3: TGTGCCAGCAGTTACTCACTGTCCATGAACACTGAAGCTTTCTTT.